The 26 T cell receptor beta chains reported below all come from one sample, sequenced in a study of cytomegalovirus exposure and HLA in healthy donors. PCR was performed using 60 Vbeta and 13 Jbeta primers. Sequencing was performed with immunoSEQ multiplex PCR; in TCRdb, only in-frame clones are kept and a portion is missing. The data show about 150,000 clones, around 90% seen once. Sequencing used PBMCs. The receptors originated from a woman in her 40s in good health and CMV-seronegative.

The genes are TRBV29-1 and TRBJ1-2; 9 bases match TRBD1. This CDR3 is built from 14 residues. V lost 5 bases to trimming and J lost 7 bases; unmatched junction nucleotides: 11. Germline assignment: CDR1 SQVTM and CDR2 ANQGSEA. CDR3 amino acids: CSVYNPGQGVGYTF. Here the CDR3 DNA reads TGCAGCGTTTACAATCCGGGACAGGGAGTTGGCTACACCTTC.

This chain uses TRBV5-1 with TRBJ2-3; the D is unclear. CDR3 length equals 17 residues. Germline V lookup: CDR1 SGHRS, CDR2 YFSETQ. Between the trimmed V and J ends, which lost 0 bases and 2 bases, there was a span of 16 bases. The DNA for the CDR3 is TGCGCCAGCAGCTTGGCCAACCAACCTAGTTTCACAGATACGCAGTATTTT. It specifies CASSLANQPSFTDTQYF.

Of note for this clone: This CDR3 is also generated by other DNA sequences in the sample. The J gene is TRBJ2-7, the V gene TRBV30; D possibly corresponds to TRBD1 (6 bases). The CDR3 extends over 14 amino acids. V shed 0 bases and J shed 5 bases, with 14 bases lying between them. Germline assignment: CDR1 GTSNPN and CDR2 SVGIG (reference sequence). CDR3 nucleotide sequence: TGTGCCTGGAGTGTCCCCCAACAGGGAGACGAGCAGTACTTC. Translated: CAWSVPQQGDEQYF.

The gene calls are TRBV2 and TRBJ2-7, with TRBD2 identical over 7 bases. Trimming at V came to 6 bases and at J to 3 bases, leaving 2 bases not matched to a gene. The germline CDR1 and CDR2 sequences are SNHLY and FYNNEI. The CDR3 sequence is 12 residues long. The CDR3 loop is CASRLAGYEQYF. The CDR3 DNA follows: TGTGCCAGCAGATTAGCGGGCTACGAGCAGTACTTC.

The chain combines TRBV27 with TRBJ2-7; D might be TRBD1 (5 bases). V was trimmed by 3 bases and J by 2 bases, leaving 26 bases between them. The CDR3 is 19 residues long. Germline CDR1 is MNHEY and CDR2 is SMNVEV (reference sequence). The CDR3 DNA sequence: TGTGCCAGCAGTTTTCTAGTGGGGCTAGGGGCCGTTTCGGCCTACGAGCAGTACTTC. Translation: CASSFLVGLGAVSAYEQYF.

This clone has a single count. The V call is TRBV29-1, the J call TRBJ2-7, with TRBD1 as a possible D gene (7 bases). The CDR3 is 13 amino acids. Germline assignment: CDR1 SQVTM and CDR2 ANQGSEA. The V end was cut by 2 bases, the J end by 4 bases, with 12 bases between. The CDR3 spells CSVETGAGYEQYF. CDR3 bases: TGCAGCGTTGAAACAGGGGCGGGATACGAGCAGTACTTC.

This clone has more than one count but fewer than ten. V is TRBV18 and J is TRBJ2-3; D gene uncertain. Per germline, CDR1 KGHSH and CDR2 LQKENI. The CDR3 length is 13 residues. The ends were cut back, 4 bases at V and 0 bases at J, with 5 bases in the middle. The CDR3 bases are TGTGCCAGCTCACTCCCTAGCACAGATACGCAGTATTTT. Protein sequence: CASSLPSTDTQYF. The variable domain in full, completed from reference TRBV18 and TRBJ2-3, reads NAGVMQNPRHLVRRRGQEARLRCSPMKGHSHVYWYRQLPEEGLKFMVYLQKENIIDESGMPKERFSAEFPKEGPSILRIQQVVRGDSAAYFCASSLPSTDTQYFGPGTRLTVL.

This clone has just one count. The chain combines TRBV5-8 with TRBJ2-5; 7 bases agree with TRBD1. Germline trimming cut 0 bases from V and 1 base from J; bases unmatched to any gene: 9. CDR3 size: 17 residues. Germline values: CDR1 SGHTS, CDR2 YDEGEE. CDR3 loop: CASSLGGTGVPQETQYF. DNA for the CDR3: TGTGCCAGCAGCTTGGGGGGCACAGGGGTACCCCAAGAGACCCAGTACTTC. Full variable domain (remainder filled in from reference TRBV5-8 and TRBJ2-5): EAGVTQSPTHLIKTRGQQATLRCSPISGHTSVYWYQQALGLGLQFLLWYDEGEERNRGNFPPRFSGRQFPNYSSELNVNALELEDSALYLCASSLGGTGVPQETQYFGPGTRLLVL.

This chain joins TRBV7-8 and TRBJ2-7, with D possibly matching TRBD1 (6 bases). The CDR3 sequence is 13 residues long. V lost 5 bases, J lost 7 bases, and 15 bases lay in between. Looked up from germline, CDR1 is SGHVS and CDR2 is FQNEAQ. In DNA, the CDR3 is TGTGCCAGCAGCAATGACAGGCCGGGGGAGCAGTACTTC. This codes for CASSNDRPGEQYF.

This sequence joins TRBV11-2 and TRBJ2-5, with D unclear. This CDR3 spans 13 amino acids. Germline CDR1 is SGHAT and CDR2 is FQNNGV. The germline V and J ends were trimmed by 1 base and 5 bases, with 8 bases remaining between them. The CDR3 bases are TGTGCCAGCAGCTTAGTGGGCGTCGAGACCCAGTACTTC. It encodes CASSLVGVETQYF.

The chain links TRBV10-3 to TRBJ1-2; D is unclear. The CDR3 loop spans 14 amino acids. CDR1 is ENHRY, CDR2 SYGVKD, per germline. V was clipped by 7 bases and J by 0 bases, with 12 bases between them. CDR3 nucleotide sequence: TGTGCCATCAACATGGACGGGACTAACTATGGCTACACCTTC. It translates to CAINMDGTNYGYTF.

There are a few counts of this clone. V usage is TRBV7-9 and J usage is TRBJ2-2, with D unresolved. The CDR3 contains 13 residues. V lost 1 base to trimming and J lost 6 bases, with 6 bases between them. Germline loops: CDR1 SEHNR, CDR2 FQNEAQ (reference sequence). The CDR3 spells CASSLEHSGELFF. In DNA, the CDR3 is TGTGCCAGCAGCTTAGAACATTCCGGGGAGCTGTTTTTT.

The CDR3 region is CASSHSGTGTGPFF. As DNA, the CDR3 is TGCGCCAGCAGCCATTCCGGGACAGGGACGGGCCCTTTCTTT. The J gene is TRBJ1-1, the V gene TRBV4-1; 9 nucleotides agree with TRBD1. Germline trimming cut 3 bases from V and 12 bases from J; bases unmatched to any gene: 11. CDR1 is MGHRA, CDR2 YSYEKL, per germline. This CDR3 contains 14 residues.

The chain is built from TRBV10-3 and TRBJ2-3, with 9 positions matching TRBD2. Germline lookup yields CDR1 ENHRY and CDR2 SYGVKD. J was trimmed by 6 bases and V by 2 bases; bases with no gene match: 12. This CDR3 is built from 17 residues. The CDR3 DNA follows: TGTGCCATCAGTGAGCGATACTCGGCTAGCGGGATGGATACGCAGTATTTT. Its protein product is CAISERYSASGMDTQYF.

The V gene is TRBV11-2, the J gene TRBJ1-5, with D possibly being TRBD1 (5 bases). The CDR3 extends over 13 amino acids. Trimming took 8 bases from V and 7 from J, leaving 15 bases between them. CDR1 and CDR2 from the germline V gene are SGHAT and FQNNGV. The DNA of the CDR3 is TGTGCCAGCGGGGGAGGGTTTGGCCAGCCCCAGCATTTT. It specifies CASGGGFGQPQHF.

The J gene is TRBJ2-5, the V gene TRBV9, with 8 bases lining up with TRBD1. Near its end, the DNA agrees better with TRBJ2-7, so the J call may be wrong. The CDR3 consists of 16 residues. Germline V gives CDR1 SGDLS, CDR2 YYNGEE. In DNA form, the CDR3 reads TGTGCCAGCTATGGGGCAGGGGGCTTCGACACCTACGAGCAGTACTTC. Translation gives CASYGAGGFDTYEQYF.

The gene calls are TRBV18 and TRBJ2-7; D unresolved. In germline, CDR1 is KGHSH, CDR2 LQKENI. The CDR3 extends over 14 amino acids. The ends were cut back, 0 bases at V and 2 bases at J, with 8 bases in the middle. CDR3 loop: CASSPPGIPYEQYF. For the CDR3, the DNA is TGTGCCAGCTCACCACCGGGCATTCCCTACGAGCAGTACTTC.

J is TRBJ2-3 and V is TRBV19; 7 positions match TRBD2. The V gene end was trimmed by 9 bases and the J gene end by 5 bases; junction bases not matched to a gene: 11. Germline CDR1 reads LNHDA; CDR2 reads SQIVND (reference sequence). The CDR3 is 14 amino acids. CDR3 amino acids: CASRRREDQDTQYF. DNA for the CDR3: TGTGCCAGCCGTCGTCGGGAGGATCAAGATACGCAGTATTTT.

CDR3: CASKWGGASEAFF. The CDR3 nucleotides are TGCGCCAGCAAGTGGGGGGGCGCTTCTGAAGCTTTCTTT. The V call is TRBV5-1, the J call TRBJ1-1, with a tentative D call TRBD1 (6 bases). Germline CDR1 SGHRS, CDR2 YFSETQ. V was shortened by 6 bases and J by 6 bases, with 15 bases between the two germline ends. The CDR3 runs 13 residues.

The chain has TRBV7-2 and TRBJ1-6, with TRBD1 matching over 9 bases. Germline CDR1 is SGHTA and CDR2 is FQGNSA. The CDR3 runs 16 residues. Germline trimming cut 5 bases from V and 8 bases from J; bases unmatched to any gene: 10. CDR3 nucleotide sequence: TGTGCCAGCAGCGCCAGGACAGGGGAAATGTATTCACCCCTCCACTTT. Its translation is CASSARTGEMYSPLHF.

This chain uses TRBV11-3 with TRBJ1-6, with D perhaps matching TRBD1 (5 bases). There are 14 residues in the CDR3. CDR1 and CDR2 (germline): SGHNT, YENEEA. Trimming shortened V by 5 bases and J by 7 bases, and 12 bases separated the two germline ends. In DNA form, the CDR3 reads TGTGCCAGCAGCCTCCCGACAGCCAATTCACCCCTCCACTTT. This translates into CASSLPTANSPLHF. The variable domain in full, completed from reference TRBV11-3 and TRBJ1-6, reads EAGVVQSPRYKIIEKKQPVAFWCNPISGHNTLYWYLQNLGQGPELLIRYENEEAVDDSQLPKDRFSAERLKGVDSTLKIQPAELGDSAVYLCASSLPTANSPLHFGNGTRLTVT.

The table lists this clone with a count of one. The chain has TRBV4-1 and TRBJ2-5; 12 bases line up with TRBD2. The CDR3 has 18 amino acids. Germline loops: CDR1 MGHRA, CDR2 YSYEKL. V trimming: 1 base; J trimming: 2 bases; junction bases outside the gene matches: 8. The chain's CDR3 is CASSQVNGLAGNQETQYF. The CDR3 nucleotides are TGCGCCAGCAGCCAAGTAAATGGACTAGCGGGGAATCAAGAGACCCAGTACTTC.

CDR3 region: CASSSGLAGYADTQYF. The CDR3 region has the DNA TGTGCCAGCAGCTCGGGACTAGCGGGATACGCAGATACGCAGTATTTT. V gene TRBV5-8 combines with J gene TRBJ2-3; 13 nucleotides match TRBD2. Germline CDR1 reads SGHTS; CDR2 reads YDEGEE. With V trimmed by 3 bases and J by 4 bases, 5 bases remained unmatched. The CDR3 totals 16 residues.

This chain joins TRBV27 and TRBJ2-5, with 7 bases aligning to TRBD1. CDR3 length equals 14 residues. Germline V CDR1 and CDR2: MNHEY, SMNVEV (reference sequence). With V trimmed by 1 base and J by 7 bases, 6 bases remained unmatched. The CDR3 here is CASSLFLSGGTQYF. The CDR3 nucleotides are TGTGCCAGCAGTTTATTTCTCTCAGGGGGGACCCAGTACTTC.

The V call is TRBV5-1, the J call TRBJ1-2, with D perhaps TRBD1 (6 bases). Trimming pared 0 bases from V and 3 bases from J, leaving 6 bases between. CDR3 size: 13 residues. Looked up from germline, CDR1 is SGHRS and CDR2 is YFSETQ. The CDR3 DNA reads TGCGCCAGCAGCTTGGACAGGGACTATGGCTACACCTTC. It codes for CASSLDRDYGYTF. Full variable domain (outside the CDR3, taken from reference TRBV5-1 and TRBJ1-2): KAGVTQTPRYLIKTRGQQVTLSCSPISGHRSVSWYQQTPGQGLQFLFEYFSETQRNKGNFPGRFSGRQFSNSRSEMNVSTLELGDSALYLCASSLDRDYGYTFGSGTRLTVV.

V is TRBV2 and J is TRBJ2-6, with unresolved D. Trimming took 7 bases from V and 4 from J, leaving 14 bases between them. This CDR3 spans 15 amino acids. Per germline, CDR1 SNHLY and CDR2 FYNNEI. DNA of the CDR3: TGTGCCAGCACCGAGTCTGGTAGAGGGGCCAACGTCCTGACTTTC. Translated: CASTESGRGANVLTF.